The next 25 T cell receptor beta chains were all read from a single sample in a study of spatial heterogeneity in lung cancer. Regarding time point: blood taken at disease recurrence. Without sorting, whole RNA was sequenced from tumor, nontumor lung or frozen PBMC. Via MiXCR, TCRdb re-called the 5' RACE reads, giving one row per CDR3 protein. The data hold 8,800 or so distinct CDR3 sequences, with approximately 3.5% observed a single time. Source: PBMCs, taken at recurrence. These receptors came from a female donor with early-stage non-small cell lung cancer.

This clonotype was counted only a few times. A single base separates this from a much larger clone, so it may be a read error. As an off-target read in a library built for alpha chains, this beta chain has a frequency of little significance. The V call is TRBV28, the J call TRBJ2-7; 7 nucleotides match TRBD1. V shed 3 bases and J 13 bases; nucleotides not matched to a gene: 15. Germline-derived CDR1 and CDR2 are MDHEN and SYDVKM. The CDR3 totals 14 residues. The CDR3 DNA is TGTGCCAGCAGTTTGGGCCAGCTGACAGGGAGCGTTTACTTC. Amino acid sequence: CASSLGQLTGSVYF.

In its sample, this clonotype was seen many times. This beta chain is off target for a library built for alpha chains, so its abundance means little. This chain joins TRBV6-6 and TRBJ2-7, with TRBD1 matching over 8 bases. This CDR3 has 14 residues. V trimming: 7 bases; J trimming: 6 bases; junction bases outside the gene matches: 11. Germline CDR1 and CDR2: MNHNY and SVGAGI (reference sequence). CDR3 nucleotides: TGTGCCAGCACCTTCCAGGGGGCTTCGGGCGAGCAGTACTTC. Translating it yields CASTFQGASGEQYF.

The table lists this clonotype with many counts. This beta chain appears as a stray read in a library generated for alpha chains; its size is not informative. The chain is built from TRBV13 and TRBJ1-2, with D tentatively TRBD1 (5 bases). V gave up 5 bases and J gave up 7 bases, with 14 bases separating them. Germline CDR1 and CDR2: PRHDT and FYEKMQ (reference sequence). This CDR3 spans 13 amino acids. Here the CDR3 DNA reads TGTGCCAGCAGCCCGGGGACGACCGGTGGCTACACCTTC. Translating gives CASSPGTTGGYTF.

This clonotype was counted ten times or more. This beta chain represents an off-target read in a library built for alpha chains; its size is of limited meaning. The chain carries TRBV4-3 and TRBJ2-3; 7 bases map to TRBD2. CDR1 LGHNA and CDR2 YSLEER come from the germline V gene. The CDR3 covers 15 residues. V shed 0 bases, J shed 4 bases, and the junction held 4 bases outside the gene matches. In nucleotides, the CDR3 is TGCGCCAGCAGCCAAGATAGCGGGTCAGCAGATACGCAGTATTTT. Residues: CASSQDSGSADTQYF.

At least ten counts were recorded for this clonotype. In a library made to pick up alpha chains, this beta chain is a stray read with a size that means little. The rearrangement uses TRBV6-1 and TRBJ1-1; 8 bases are a match to TRBD1. V shed 8 bases and J 1 base; nucleotides not matched to a gene: 12. The CDR3 totals 16 residues. Germline-derived CDR1 and CDR2 are MNHNS and SASEGT. CDR3 loop: CASLASQGARNTEAFF. CDR3 coding DNA: TGTGCCAGCTTAGCCTCGCAGGGGGCTCGGAACACTGAAGCTTTCTTT.

This clonotype was picked up many times. A library made for alpha chains picked up this beta chain off target, so its size means little. This chain links TRBV2 with TRBJ1-6; TRBD1 might be the D (5 bases). V lost 0 bases to trimming and J lost 14 bases, with 14 bases between them. The CDR3 totals 14 residues. CDR1 is SNHLY, CDR2 FYNNEI, per germline. The CDR3: CASSEATTVPSLHF. In DNA form, the CDR3 reads TGTGCCAGCAGTGAAGCGACGACAGTACCATCCCTCCACTTT. Full variable domain (remainder filled in from reference TRBV2 and TRBJ1-6): EPEVTQTPSHQVTQMGQEVILRCVPISNHLYFYWYRQILGQKVEFLVSFYNNEISEKSEIFDDQFSVERPDGSNFTLKIRSTKLEDSAMYFCASSEATTVPSLHFGNGTRLTVT.

This clonotype has a count of ten or more. Since the library was made to target alpha chains, this beta chain is a stray read and its abundance is not meaningful. This rearrangement joins TRBV2 to TRBJ2-5, with TRBD1 as a possible D gene (6 bases). V dropped 4 bases and J dropped 4 bases, with 16 bases sitting between them. The germline V gene encodes CDR1 SNHLY and CDR2 FYNNEI. The CDR3 loop spans 15 amino acids. Here the CDR3 DNA reads TGTGCCAGCAGTGGGACAGCCACCGAGGGAGAGACCCAGTACTTC. Protein product: CASSGTATEGETQYF.

This clonotype was seen only a few times. This beta chain slipped into a library made for alpha chains as a stray read, so its size is not meaningful. The chain employs TRBV14 and TRBJ2-7, with D unclear. The CDR3 extends over 13 amino acids. The V gene's germline CDR1 is SGHDN and CDR2 FVKESK. V was clipped by 4 bases and J by 5 bases, with 12 bases between them. In DNA, the CDR3 is TGTGCCAGCAGCCTCCTCGGTGGGAACGAGCAGTACTTC. Amino acid sequence: CASSLLGGNEQYF. Combining the CDR3 with reference TRBV14 and TRBJ2-7 gives the whole variable domain EAGVTQFPSHSVIEKGQTVTLRCDPISGHDNLYWYRRVMGKEIKFLLHFVKESKQDESGMPNNRFLAERTGGTYSTLKVQPAELEDSGVYFCASSLLGGNEQYFGPGTRLTVT.

The table lists this clonotype with many counts. This beta chain lies outside the target of a library built for alpha chains; its clone size means little. The CDR3 loop reads CASSQIAGQETQYF. The CDR3 nucleotides read TGTGCCAGCAGCCAAATAGCGGGACAAGAGACCCAGTACTTC. This chain joins TRBV14 and TRBJ2-5, with 8 bases identical to TRBD2. V lost 2 bases and J lost 2; bases outside the gene matches: 1. Looked up from germline, CDR1 is SGHDN and CDR2 is FVKESK. CDR3 length: 14 residues.

This clonotype is deemed medium-sized. The library was prepared for alpha chains; this beta chain is a stray read, so its frequency means little. V is TRBV20-1 and J is TRBJ2-2, with D perhaps TRBD1 (6 bases). V lost 5 bases, J lost 2 bases, and 9 bases lay in between. Germline lookup yields CDR1 DFQATT and CDR2 SNEGSKA (reference sequence). This CDR3 comprises 13 residues. The CDR3 spells CSALDRNTGELFF. The CDR3 DNA follows: TGCAGTGCTCTGGACAGAAACACCGGGGAGCTGTTTTTT.

By share, this clonotype counts as medium-sized (0.01 to 0.1%). The size of this beta chain means little, since it is a stray read in a library made for alpha chains. The V gene is TRBV18, the J gene TRBJ2-7; D perhaps matches TRBD2 (5 bases). CDR3 length: 14 amino acids. Per germline, CDR1 KGHSH and CDR2 LQKENI. Trimming cost V 0 bases and J 0 bases, with 6 bases left between them. CDR3 protein: CASSPPGNSYEQYF. The CDR3 region has the DNA TGTGCCAGCTCACCACCCGGGAACTCCTACGAGCAGTACTTC.

The table lists this clonotype with many counts. This beta chain slipped into a library made for alpha chains as a stray read, so its size is not meaningful. The chain is built from TRBV16 and TRBJ2-5; a weak D match, TRBD1 (6 bases). Trimming took off 2 bases at V and 3 bases at J, with 7 bases between the two ends. This CDR3 contains 13 residues. In germline, CDR1 is KGHSY, CDR2 FQNENV. In DNA form, the CDR3 reads TGTGCCAGCAGCCAAAACAGGGAAGAGACCCAGTACTTC. Translating gives CASSQNREETQYF. Supplemented by reference TRBV16 and TRBJ2-5, the full variable domain reads GEEVAQTPKHLVRGEGQKAKLYCAPIKGHSYVFWYQQVLKNEFKFLISFQNENVFDETGMPKERFSAKCLPNSPCSLEIQATKLEDSAVYFCASSQNREETQYFGPGTRLLVL.

This clonotype came up many times. Being off target in a library aimed at alpha chains, this beta chain has a size of little meaning. V usage is TRBV2 and J usage is TRBJ1-2, with D unclear. The CDR3 loop spans 14 amino acids. V was shortened by 3 bases and J by 14 bases, with 22 bases between the two germline ends. Germline CDR1 is SNHLY and CDR2 is FYNNEI. The CDR3 sequence is CASSESILLAFETF. CDR3 DNA sequence: TGTGCCAGCAGTGAGAGCATCCTACTCGCCTTTGAAACCTTC.

This clonotype appeared a few times. The library was designed around alpha chains, so this beta chain is a stray read whose abundance carries little weight. This rearrangement joins TRBV10-3 to TRBJ1-5; D gene ambiguous. The CDR3 totals 13 residues. The V and J ends lost 11 bases and 3 bases respectively, with 14 bases between them. The V gene's germline CDR1 is ENHRY and CDR2 SYGVKD. CDR3 protein: CAAGSENNQPQHF. The CDR3 DNA follows: TGTGCCGCCGGGTCGGAGAACAATCAGCCCCAGCATTTT.

This clonotype is medium-sized within its sample. Because the library targeted alpha chains, this beta chain is an off-target read whose size means little. The rearrangement links TRBV28 to TRBJ2-7; 9 nucleotides match TRBD1. With 5 bases clipped from V and 1 base from J, the junction kept 9 bases outside the gene matches. CDR3 length equals 16 residues. Germline V gene data show CDR1 as MDHEN and CDR2 as SYDVKM. The CDR3 spells CASSPTWTGESYEQYF. For the CDR3, the DNA is TGTGCCAGCAGTCCAACCTGGACAGGGGAATCCTACGAGCAGTACTTC.

This clonotype was seen at least ten times. Little can be read into the size of this beta chain, an off-target read in a library designed for alpha chains. V usage is TRBV20-1 and J usage is TRBJ2-6, with D unresolved. The CDR3 spans 13 residues. The V gene's germline CDR1 is DFQATT and CDR2 SNEGSKA (reference sequence). The V end was cut by 5 bases, the J end by 2 bases, with 7 bases between. CDR3: CSAEDAGANVLTF. The CDR3 DNA reads TGCAGTGCTGAGGACGCTGGGGCCAACGTCCTGACTTTC.

Regarding this clonotype: For a library built for alpha chains, this beta chain is a stray read; little rests on its size. This chain connects TRBV5-1 to TRBJ2-3; D is uncertain. Trimming left V 0 bases short and J 3 bases short, with 8 bases between. Germline assignment: CDR1 SGHRS and CDR2 YFSETQ. The CDR3 length is 14 residues. CDR3: CASSLGSTTDTQYF. The CDR3 region has the DNA TGCGCCAGCAGCTTGGGTAGTACAACAGATACGCAGTATTTT.

This clonotype was found many times. A library prepared for alpha chains yielded this beta chain as an off-target read; its size is of little meaning. The genes are TRBV12-3 or TRBV12-4 and TRBJ1-1; 8 positions agree with TRBD1. CDR3 length equals 15 residues. The trim removed 6 bases at V and 6 bases at J, leaving 12 bases unmatched. The CDR3 spells CASSPDRVRRPEAFF. CDR3 DNA: TGTGCCAGCAGCCCGGACAGGGTAAGGAGGCCTGAAGCTTTCTTT.

By sample fraction, this clonotype is medium-sized. The size of this beta chain means little, since it is a stray read in a library made for alpha chains. J is TRBJ2-7 and V is TRBV29-1; D not resolved. Trimming cost V 1 base and J 3 bases, with 10 bases left between them. The germline V gene has CDR1 SQVTM and CDR2 ANQGSEA. CDR3 length: 13 residues. This CDR3 is CSVEGGLYYEQYF. CDR3 in DNA: TGCAGCGTTGAAGGGGGATTATACTACGAGCAGTACTTC.

This clonotype was detected many times. Because the library targeted alpha chains, this beta chain is an off-target read whose size means little. The chain carries TRBV7-3 and TRBJ2-5, with 7 bases that match TRBD2. Germline V gene sequence: CDR1 SGHTA, CDR2 FQGTGA. The CDR3 length is 14 residues. The ends lost 4 bases at V and 2 bases at J; junction bases unmatched: 4. CDR3 sequence reads: CASSSGLPQETQYF. The CDR3, as DNA: TGTGCCAGCAGCTCGGGACTACCTCAAGAGACCCAGTACTTC.

This clonotype was seen at least ten times. The library was designed around alpha chains, so this beta chain is a stray read whose abundance carries little weight. The genes are TRBV5-1 and TRBJ1-1; TRBD1 aligns across 7 bases. Germline V gene sequence: CDR1 SGHRS, CDR2 YFSETQ. J was trimmed by 4 bases and V by 4 bases; bases with no gene match: 7. This CDR3 is built from 14 residues. The CDR3 nucleotides read TGCGCCAGCAGCGGCCAGGGGGGTATCACTGAAGCTTTCTTT. It codes for CASSGQGGITEAFF.

This clonotype is termed medium-sized. This beta chain was picked up by a library intended for alpha chains and is off target, so its count carries little meaning. The V gene is TRBV29-1, the J gene TRBJ1-1, with D possibly TRBD1 on 6 matching bases. V was shortened by 5 bases and J by 5 bases, with 15 bases between the two germline ends. Germline CDR1 is SQVTM and CDR2 is ANQGSEA. There are 13 residues in the CDR3. This CDR3 is CSVMQGFGTEAFF. As DNA, the CDR3 is TGCAGCGTTATGCAGGGGTTCGGGACTGAAGCTTTCTTT.

This clonotype was recorded at least ten times. This beta chain is an off-target read within a library intended for alpha chains, so its frequency means little. The V gene is TRBV7-3, the J gene TRBJ2-3; a weak D match, TRBD1 (6 bases). The germline CDR1 and CDR2 sequences are SGHTA and FQGTGA. V lost 6 bases and J lost 5, with 12 bases in between. The CDR3 covers 13 residues. CDR3 nucleotides: TGTGCCAGCAGTCGAGGGGGTATAGATACGCAGTATTTT. It yields the protein CASSRGGIDTQYF.

This clonotype occurred many times. This beta chain lies outside the target of a library built for alpha chains; its clone size means little. The gene calls are TRBV11-2 and TRBJ2-1; TRBD2 matches at 12 bases. The germline CDR1 and CDR2 sequences are SGHAT and FQNNGV. The CDR3 spans 14 residues. V lost 6 bases and J lost 9; bases outside the gene matches: 6. CDR3 sequence (DNA): TGTGCCAGCAGGAAACTAGCGGGGGGTCTTGAGCAGTTCTTC. Translating gives CASRKLAGGLEQFF. The full variable domain, completed using reference TRBV11-2 and TRBJ2-1, is EAGVAQSPRYKIIEKRQSVAFWCNPISGHATLYWYQQILGQGPKLLIQFQNNGVVDDSQLPKDRFSAERLKGVDSTLKIQPAKLEDSAVYLCASRKLAGGLEQFFGPGTRLTVL.

This clonotype was detected ten times or more. This beta chain was picked up by a library intended for alpha chains and is off target, so its count carries little meaning. The rearrangement joins TRBV28 to TRBJ1-3, with unresolved D. This CDR3 has 15 amino acids. Germline-derived CDR1 and CDR2 are MDHEN and SYDVKM. V was clipped by 7 bases and J by 5 bases, with 18 bases between them. CDR3 DNA sequence: TGTGCCAGCAACTTAGGGCCGGGGTATAGAAACACCATATATTTT. This gives the protein CASNLGPGYRNTIYF.